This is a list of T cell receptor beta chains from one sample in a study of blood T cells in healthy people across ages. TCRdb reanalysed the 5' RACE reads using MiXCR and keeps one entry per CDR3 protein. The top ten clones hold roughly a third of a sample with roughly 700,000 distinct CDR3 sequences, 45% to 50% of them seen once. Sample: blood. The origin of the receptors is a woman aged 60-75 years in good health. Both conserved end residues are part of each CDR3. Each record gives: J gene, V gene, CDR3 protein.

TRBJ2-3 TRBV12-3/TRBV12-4 CASSTGTGGAQYF
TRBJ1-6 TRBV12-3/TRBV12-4 CASSLHASNSPLHF
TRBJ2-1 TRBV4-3 CASSPIGGREQFF
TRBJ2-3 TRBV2 CASNPLTDTRYF
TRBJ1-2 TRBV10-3 CAISPGTGGEDGYTF
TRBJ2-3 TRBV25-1 CASSATSGYSTDTQYF
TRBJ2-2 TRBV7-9 CASSPRTGPEPRELFF
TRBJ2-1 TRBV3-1 CASSHLPSSYNEQFF
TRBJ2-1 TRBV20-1 CSAVGGANEQFF
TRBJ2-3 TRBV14 CASSHSDTQYF
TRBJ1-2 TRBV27 CASSSTAGSWHGYTF
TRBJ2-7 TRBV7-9 CASSPWRTSGRSNEQYF
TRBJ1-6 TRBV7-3 CASSPTGNNSPLHF
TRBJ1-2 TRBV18 CASSPENRDNYGYTF
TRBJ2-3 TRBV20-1 CSASGGEFDTQYF
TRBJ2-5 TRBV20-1 CSARGGGAGETQYF
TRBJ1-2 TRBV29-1 CSVEFSGTGGHGYTF
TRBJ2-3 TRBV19 CASKKGLYTDTQYF
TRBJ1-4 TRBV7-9 CASSSFTGPNEKLFF
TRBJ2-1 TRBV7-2 CASRYQVGAINEQFF
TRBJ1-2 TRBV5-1 CASSESIRTGPGGYTF
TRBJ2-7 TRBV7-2 CASGESMYEQYF
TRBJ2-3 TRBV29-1 CSVERRGMDTQYF
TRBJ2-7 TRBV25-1 CASSADAGTSGRAEQYF
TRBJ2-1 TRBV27 CASSRLASAYNEQFF
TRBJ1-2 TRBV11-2 CASRHTGSTNYGYTF
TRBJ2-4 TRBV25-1 CASSESSKNIQYF
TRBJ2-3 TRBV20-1 CSGLPRGDGTDTQYF
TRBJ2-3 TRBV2 CASSGGQRDTDTQYF
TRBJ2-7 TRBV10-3 CAISDRDRVVYEQYF
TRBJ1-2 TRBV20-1 CSASQNAGGTGGAYGYTF
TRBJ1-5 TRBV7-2 CASSLALTAGGNQPQHF
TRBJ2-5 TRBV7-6 CASSFWILGQDGGQETQYF
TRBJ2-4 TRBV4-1 CASSQPRWSKNIQYF
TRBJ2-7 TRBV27 CASSRSVGEQYF
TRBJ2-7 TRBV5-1 CASTPQPGQNYEQYF
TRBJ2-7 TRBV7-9 CASSFSSRPYEQYF
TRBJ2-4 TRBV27 CASRPTTQNIQYF
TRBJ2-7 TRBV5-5 CASSLAVGYEQYF
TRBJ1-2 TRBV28 CASRFPERQGGYGYTF
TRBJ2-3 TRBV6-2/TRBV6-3 CASSPDRANTQYF
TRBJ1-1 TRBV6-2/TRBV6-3 CASSNGGGIEAFF
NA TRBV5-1 CASRRQSNSYNEQYF
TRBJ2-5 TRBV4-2 CASSQDGGDGNEQYF
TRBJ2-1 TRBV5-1 CTSSLEDNEQFF
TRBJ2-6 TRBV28 CASTAGRSGANVLTF
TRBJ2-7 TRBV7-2 CASSKRQGTSYEQYF
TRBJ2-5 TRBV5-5 CASSLAGIGGTQYF
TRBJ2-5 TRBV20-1 CSASVGGEQYF
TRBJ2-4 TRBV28 CASCRGAKNIQYF